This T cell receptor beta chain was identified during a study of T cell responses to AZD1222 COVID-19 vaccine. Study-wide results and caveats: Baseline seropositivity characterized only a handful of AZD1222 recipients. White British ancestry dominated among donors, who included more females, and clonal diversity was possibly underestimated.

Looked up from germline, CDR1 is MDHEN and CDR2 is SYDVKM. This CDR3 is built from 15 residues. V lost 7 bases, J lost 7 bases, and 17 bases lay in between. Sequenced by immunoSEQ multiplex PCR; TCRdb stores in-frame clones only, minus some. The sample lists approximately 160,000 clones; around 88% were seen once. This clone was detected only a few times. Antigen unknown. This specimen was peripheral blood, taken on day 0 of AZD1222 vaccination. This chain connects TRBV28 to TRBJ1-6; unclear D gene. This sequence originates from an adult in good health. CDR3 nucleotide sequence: TGTGCCAGCACCCGTTCCGGGGTGTGGAATTCACCCCTCCACTTT. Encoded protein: CASTRSGVWNSPLHF.